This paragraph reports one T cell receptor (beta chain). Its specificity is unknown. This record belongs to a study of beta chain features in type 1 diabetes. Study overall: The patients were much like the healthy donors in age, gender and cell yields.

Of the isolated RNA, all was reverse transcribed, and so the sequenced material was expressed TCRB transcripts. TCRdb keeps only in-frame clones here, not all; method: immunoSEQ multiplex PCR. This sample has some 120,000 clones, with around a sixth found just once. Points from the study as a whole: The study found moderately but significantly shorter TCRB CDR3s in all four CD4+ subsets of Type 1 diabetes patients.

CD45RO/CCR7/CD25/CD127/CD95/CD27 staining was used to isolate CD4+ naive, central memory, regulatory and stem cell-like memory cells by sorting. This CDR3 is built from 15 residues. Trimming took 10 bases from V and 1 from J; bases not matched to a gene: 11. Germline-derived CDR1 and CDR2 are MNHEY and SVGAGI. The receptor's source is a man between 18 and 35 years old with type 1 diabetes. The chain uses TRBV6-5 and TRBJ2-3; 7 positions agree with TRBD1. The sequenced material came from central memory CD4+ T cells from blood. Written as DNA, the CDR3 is TGTGCCACCACACGCTTCGACAGGGGCACAGATACGCAGTATTTT. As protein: CATTRFDRGTDTQYF.